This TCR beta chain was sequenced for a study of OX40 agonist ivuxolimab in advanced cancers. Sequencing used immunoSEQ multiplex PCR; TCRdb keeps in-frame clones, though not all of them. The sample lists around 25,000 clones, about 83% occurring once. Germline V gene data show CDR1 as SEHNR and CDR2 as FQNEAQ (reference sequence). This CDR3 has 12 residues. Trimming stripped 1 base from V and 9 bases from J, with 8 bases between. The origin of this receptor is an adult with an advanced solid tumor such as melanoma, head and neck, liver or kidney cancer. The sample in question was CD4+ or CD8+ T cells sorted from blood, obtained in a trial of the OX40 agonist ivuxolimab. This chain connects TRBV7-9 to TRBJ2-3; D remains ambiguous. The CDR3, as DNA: TGTGCCAGCAGCTTAGACGCGGCAACGCAGTATTTT. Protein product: CASSLDAATQYF.